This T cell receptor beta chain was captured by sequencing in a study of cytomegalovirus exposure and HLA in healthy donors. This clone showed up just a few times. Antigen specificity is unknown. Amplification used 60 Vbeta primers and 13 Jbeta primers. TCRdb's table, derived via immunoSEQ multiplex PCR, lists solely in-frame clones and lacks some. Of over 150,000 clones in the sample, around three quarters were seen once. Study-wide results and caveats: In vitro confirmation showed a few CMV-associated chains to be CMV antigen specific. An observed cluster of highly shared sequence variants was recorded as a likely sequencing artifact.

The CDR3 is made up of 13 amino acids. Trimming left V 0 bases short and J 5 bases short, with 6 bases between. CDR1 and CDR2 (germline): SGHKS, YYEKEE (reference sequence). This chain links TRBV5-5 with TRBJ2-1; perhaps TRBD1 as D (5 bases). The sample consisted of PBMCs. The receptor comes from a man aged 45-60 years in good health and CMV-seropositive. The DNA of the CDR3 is TGTGCCAGCAGCTTGGGCAGGGACAATGAGCAGTTCTTC. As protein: CASSLGRDNEQFF.